Each of the 5 T cell receptor beta chains below was sequenced from the same sample in a study of response to subunit inactivated influenza vaccine. From the RT-PCR reads, TCRdb called clonotypes with MiXCR, one entry per CDR3 protein. This table holds 290,000 or so distinct CDR3 sequences, 20% to 25% found once. This sample comprised PBMCs from blood, obtained about 20 months after vaccination. The receptors originated from a man between 50 and 70 years old who received an inactivated influenza vaccine.

This clonotype has at least ten counts. The V gene is TRBV7-2, the J gene TRBJ1-5; a possible D gene is TRBD1 (5 bases). V was cut by 10 bases and J by 6 bases, with 16 bases left in between. The CDR3 is 13 amino acids. Germline lookup yields CDR1 SGHTA and CDR2 FQGNSA. CDR3 sequence (DNA): TGTGCCATCGGTGGGGGAGTAGGTCAGCCCCAGCATTTT. Translation: CAIGGGVGQPQHF.

This clonotype occurred many times. This chain connects TRBV12-3 or TRBV12-4 to TRBJ1-2; no firm D call. The CDR3 loop spans 12 amino acids. The V and J ends lost 3 bases and 6 bases respectively, with 8 bases between them. CDR3 DNA sequence: TGTGCCAGCAGTTTGGCACCCGATGGCTACACCTTC. This encodes CASSLAPDGYTF.

This rearrangement joins TRBV3-1 to TRBJ2-3, with 7 bases matching TRBD2. Germline loops: CDR1 LGHDT, CDR2 YNNKEL (reference sequence). The CDR3 loop spans 19 amino acids. Unmatched junction bases numbered 21, after V lost 4 bases and J lost 5 bases. Here the CDR3 reads CASSRDPQTSARSGDTQYF. CDR3 DNA sequence: TGTGCCAGCAGCCGAGACCCTCAAACTAGCGCTCGTTCTGGAGATACGCAGTATTTT.

The V and J genes are TRBV7-9 and TRBJ2-7; TRBD2 aligns across 12 bases. With 5 bases clipped from V and 6 bases from J, the junction kept 8 bases outside the gene matches. This CDR3 spans 15 amino acids. Germline CDR1 SEHNR, CDR2 FQNEAQ (reference sequence). The DNA of the CDR3 is TGTGCCAGCAGCCCACTAGCGGGAGGTCTTTCCGAGCAGTACTTC. Translating it yields CASSPLAGGLSEQYF.

The chain joins TRBV2 to TRBJ1-1, with D unclear. Germline V gene lookup returns CDR1 SNHLY and CDR2 FYNNEI. This CDR3 contains 12 residues. Trimming stripped 4 bases from V and 1 base from J, with 4 bases between. The CDR3 nucleotides are TGTGCCAGCAGTGTTGCGAACACTGAAGCTTTCTTT. It yields the protein CASSVANTEAFF.